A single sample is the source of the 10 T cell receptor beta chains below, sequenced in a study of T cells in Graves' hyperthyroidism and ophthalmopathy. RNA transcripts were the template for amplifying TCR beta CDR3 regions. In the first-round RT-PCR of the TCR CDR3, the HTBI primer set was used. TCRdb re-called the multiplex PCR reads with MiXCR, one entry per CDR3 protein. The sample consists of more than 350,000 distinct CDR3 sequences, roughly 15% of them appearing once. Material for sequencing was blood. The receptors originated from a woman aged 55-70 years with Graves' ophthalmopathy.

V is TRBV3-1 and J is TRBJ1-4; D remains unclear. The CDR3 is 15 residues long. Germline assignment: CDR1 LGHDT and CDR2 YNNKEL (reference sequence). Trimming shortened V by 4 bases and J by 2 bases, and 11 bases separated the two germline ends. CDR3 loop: CASSPRPATNEKLFF. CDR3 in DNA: TGTGCCAGCAGCCCAAGGCCGGCGACTAATGAAAAACTGTTTTTT.

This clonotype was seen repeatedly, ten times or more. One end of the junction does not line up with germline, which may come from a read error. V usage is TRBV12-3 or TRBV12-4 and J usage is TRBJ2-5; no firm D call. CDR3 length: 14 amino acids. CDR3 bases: TGTACCAGCAAAACAAGACCCAACCAAGAGACCCAGTACTTC. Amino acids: CTSKTRPNQETQYF.

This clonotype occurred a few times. CDR3 in amino acids: CASSLGRGGYHEQYF. Here the CDR3 DNA reads TGTGCCAGCAGTCTAGGTAGGGGGGGTTACCACGAGCAGTACTTC. This sequence joins TRBV27 and TRBJ2-7; tentative D call: TRBD2 (7 bases). Germline CDR1 is MNHEY and CDR2 is SMNVEV (reference sequence). This CDR3 is built from 15 residues. The V end lost 5 bases, the J end lost 5 bases, and 19 bases lay between the germline ends.

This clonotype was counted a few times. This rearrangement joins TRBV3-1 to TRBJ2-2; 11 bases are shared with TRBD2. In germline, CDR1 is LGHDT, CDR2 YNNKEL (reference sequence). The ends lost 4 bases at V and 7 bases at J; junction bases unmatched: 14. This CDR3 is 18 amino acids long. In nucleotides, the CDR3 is TGTGCCAGCAGCCCCCGTTCTCTAGCGGGAGGTTCGGGCGGGGAGCTGTTTTTT. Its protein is CASSPRSLAGGSGGELFF.

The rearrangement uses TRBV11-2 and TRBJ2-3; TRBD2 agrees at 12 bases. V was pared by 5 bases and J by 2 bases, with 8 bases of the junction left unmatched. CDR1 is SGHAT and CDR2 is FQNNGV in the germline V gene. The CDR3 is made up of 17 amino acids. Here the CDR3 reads CASSKGTSGRITDTQYF. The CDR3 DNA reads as TGTGCCAGCAGCAAGGGGACTAGCGGGCGAATCACAGATACGCAGTATTTT.

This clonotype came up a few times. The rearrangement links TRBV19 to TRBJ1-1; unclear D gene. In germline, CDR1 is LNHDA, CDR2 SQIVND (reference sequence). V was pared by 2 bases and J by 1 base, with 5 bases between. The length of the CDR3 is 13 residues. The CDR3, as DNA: TGTGCCAGTAGTATACAAAAGAACACTGAAGCTTTCTTT. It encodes CASSIQKNTEAFF.

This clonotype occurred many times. CDR3 nucleotides: TGTGCCAGCAGCCAAGCTATATTCCGGTCTACCAAATCTTTGTACAATGAGCAGTTCTTC. It encodes CASSQAIFRSTKSLYNEQFF. The rearrangement joins TRBV3-1 to TRBJ2-1; D ambiguous. Germline V CDR1 and CDR2: LGHDT, YNNKEL (reference sequence). V was clipped by 1 base and J by 4 bases, with 26 bases between them. The CDR3 extends over 20 amino acids.

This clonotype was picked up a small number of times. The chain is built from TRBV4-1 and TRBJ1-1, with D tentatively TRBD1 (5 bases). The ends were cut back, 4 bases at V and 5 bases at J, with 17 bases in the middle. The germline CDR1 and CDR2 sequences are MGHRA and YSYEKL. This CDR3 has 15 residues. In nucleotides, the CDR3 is TGCGCCAGCAGCCCCAACCCCAAGGGGACTACTGAAGCTTTCTTT. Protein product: CASSPNPKGTTEAFF.

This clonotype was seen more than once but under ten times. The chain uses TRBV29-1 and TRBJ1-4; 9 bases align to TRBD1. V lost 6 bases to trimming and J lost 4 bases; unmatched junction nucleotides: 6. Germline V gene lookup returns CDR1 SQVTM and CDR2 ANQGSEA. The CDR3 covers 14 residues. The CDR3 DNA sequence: TGCAGCGTCGCAACAGGGGGCAGTAATGAAAAACTGTTTTTT. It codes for CSVATGGSNEKLFF.

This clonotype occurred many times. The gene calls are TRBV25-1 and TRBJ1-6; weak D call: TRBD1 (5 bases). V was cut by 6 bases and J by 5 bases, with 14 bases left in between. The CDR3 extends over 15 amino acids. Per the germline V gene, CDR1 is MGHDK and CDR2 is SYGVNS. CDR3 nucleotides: TGTGCCAGCAGCCGGACATCGAGAAATAATTCACCCCTCCACTTT. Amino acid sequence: CASSRTSRNNSPLHF. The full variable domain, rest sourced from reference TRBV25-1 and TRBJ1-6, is EADIYQTPRYLVIGTGKKITLECSQTMGHDKMYWYQQDPGMELHLIHYSYGVNSTEKGDLSSESTVSRIRTEHFPLTLESARPSHTSQYLCASSRTSRNNSPLHFGNGTRLTVT.